This passage covers 27 T cell receptor beta chains from one sample sequenced in a study of shared clonotypes between healthy human individuals. Libraries were prepared by immunoSEQ multiplex PCR; TCRdb keeps only in-frame clonotypes and omits some of them. The repertoire holds around 500,000 clones, with almost 80% as singletons. What was sequenced was PBMCs. The receptors originated from a woman in her thirties or forties in good health. Some clones in this sample may be carry-over from other donors' samples.

The count of this clone is one. V usage is TRBV5-8 and J usage is TRBJ2-7, with D perhaps matching TRBD1 or TRBD2 (5 bases each). The CDR3 runs 13 residues. Per germline, CDR1 SGHTS and CDR2 YDEGEE. V was pared by 9 bases and J by 5 bases, with 18 bases between. CDR3 DNA: TGTGCCATGCGAATGAGGGGTCTAGACGAGCAGTACTTC. Translating gives CAMRMRGLDEQYF.

The rearrangement links TRBV7-3 to TRBJ2-5; 7 bases align to TRBD2. V gave up 5 bases and J gave up 2 bases; unmatched junction bases: 8. From germline, CDR1 is SGHTA and CDR2 FQGTGA. There are 15 residues in the CDR3. CDR3 amino acids: CASSPDPGGQETQYF. DNA for the CDR3: TGTGCCAGCAGCCCCGACCCGGGAGGACAAGAGACCCAGTACTTC.

This sequence joins TRBV27 and TRBJ1-5, with 7 bases that match TRBD1. The germline gives CDR1 MNHEY, CDR2 SMNVEV (reference sequence). The CDR3 loop spans 15 amino acids. V trimming: 5 bases; J trimming: 5 bases; junction bases outside the gene matches: 9. The CDR3 sequence: CASSAYRGDDQPQHF. The CDR3 coding sequence is TGTGCCAGCAGTGCCTACAGGGGAGACGATCAGCCCCAGCATTTT.

This rearrangement joins TRBV7-3 to TRBJ2-1; tentatively, D is TRBD2 (6 bases). Germline V gives CDR1 SGHTA, CDR2 FQGTGA. The length of the CDR3 is 16 residues. V shed 5 bases and J shed 5 bases, with 19 bases lying between them. The CDR3 is CASSPTVAANDNEQFF. The CDR3 DNA is TGTGCCAGCAGCCCCACTGTAGCGGCCAACGACAATGAGCAGTTCTTC.

This chain links TRBV2 with TRBJ2-3; D call uncertain. The CDR3 totals 17 residues. V was cut by 5 bases and J by 0 bases, with 18 bases left in between. Germline V gives CDR1 SNHLY, CDR2 FYNNEI. This CDR3 reads CASSPNLGMGSTDTQYF. The CDR3 DNA reads TGTGCCAGCAGTCCCAACCTAGGGATGGGAAGCACAGATACGCAGTATTTT.

This clone was seen only a few times. The rearrangement links TRBV28 to TRBJ1-1, with a possible D match to TRBD1 (5 bases). V was trimmed by 7 bases and J by 1 base, leaving 16 bases between them. Germline V gene sequence: CDR1 MDHEN, CDR2 SYDVKM. The CDR3 runs 15 residues. The CDR3 sequence: CASKLRGFTNTEAFF. The CDR3 coding sequence is TGTGCCAGCAAGTTGAGGGGTTTCACGAACACTGAAGCTTTCTTT.

The chain recombines TRBV27 with TRBJ2-3; D remains unclear. Per germline, CDR1 MNHEY and CDR2 SMNVEV (reference sequence). The CDR3 loop spans 13 amino acids. V lost 6 bases and J lost 0, with 7 bases in between. The CDR3 DNA follows: TGTGCCAGCAGAACGGCTAGCACAGATACGCAGTATTTT. It is translated as CASRTASTDTQYF.

V gene TRBV7-9 combines with J gene TRBJ2-5, with 8 bases fitting TRBD1. The V and J ends lost 4 bases and 4 bases, in that order; junction bases with no gene match: 8. The germline CDR1 and CDR2 sequences are SEHNR and FQNEAQ (reference sequence). The CDR3 is 15 amino acids. CDR3 nucleotides: TGTGCCAGCAGCTCCCAGGGGGCGCCGGGAGAGACCCAGTACTTC. Amino acid sequence: CASSSQGAPGETQYF.

The CDR3 sequence: CASSPLNEQFF. CDR3 DNA sequence: TGTGCCAGCAGCCCGCTCAATGAGCAGTTCTTC. The rearrangement links TRBV28 to TRBJ2-1; D ambiguous. CDR1 is MDHEN, CDR2 SYDVKM, per germline. The V end was cut by 6 bases, the J end by 6 bases, with 6 bases between. The CDR3 consists of 11 residues.

CDR3 loop: CASSLSAYEQYF. For the CDR3, the DNA is TGTGCCAGCAGTTTATCGGCCTACGAGCAGTACTTC. The gene calls are TRBV28 and TRBJ2-7; D unclear. The CDR3 has 12 residues. Germline values: CDR1 MDHEN, CDR2 SYDVKM. V was clipped by 1 base and J by 2 bases, with 3 bases between them.

The CDR3 nucleotides are TGCAGTGCTTCTGCCTACAATGAGCAGTTCTTC. Its protein is CSASAYNEQFF. This sequence joins TRBV20-1 and TRBJ2-1; no definite D call. Germline assignment: CDR1 DFQATT and CDR2 SNEGSKA (reference sequence). The CDR3 has 11 residues. Trimming took off 5 bases at V and 2 bases at J, with 4 bases between the two ends.

J is TRBJ2-5 and V is TRBV7-3, with D uncertain. Germline assignment: CDR1 SGHTA and CDR2 FQGTGA. The CDR3 sequence is 15 residues long. Between the trimmed V and J ends, which lost 3 bases and 4 bases, there was a span of 15 bases. Written as DNA, the CDR3 is TGTGCCAGCAGCTTGACGGGCACGAAAGGAGAGACCCAGTACTTC. This codes for CASSLTGTKGETQYF.

The V gene is TRBV5-3, the J gene TRBJ1-1, with a possible D match to TRBD1 (5 bases). TRBV5-3 is an open reading frame, and its role is uncertain. Deletions cut 0 bases from V and 1 base from J, with 19 bases between. The CDR3 is made up of 18 amino acids. CDR3 in DNA: TGTGCCAGAAGCTTGGGGTTTTGGACACCGATAAAGAACACTGAAGCTTTCTTT. It yields the protein CARSLGFWTPIKNTEAFF.

This rearrangement joins TRBV5-1 to TRBJ2-1; 11 bases are a match to TRBD2. The trim removed 3 bases at V and 4 bases at J, leaving 18 bases unmatched. The CDR3 length is 20 residues. Germline V gives CDR1 SGHRS, CDR2 YFSETQ. The CDR3 here is CASSYQLAGVLEKGYNEQFF. The CDR3 coding sequence is TGCGCCAGCAGCTACCAACTAGCGGGAGTTTTAGAGAAAGGTTACAATGAGCAGTTCTTC.

The chain has TRBV7-9 and TRBJ2-5, with 8 bases lining up with TRBD1. Looked up from germline, CDR1 is SEHNR and CDR2 is FQNEAQ (reference sequence). After removal of 5 bases from V and 5 bases from J, the junction contained 19 bases not matched to a gene. The CDR3 is 18 amino acids. The CDR3 reads CASSLHRGTGIPGETQYF. In DNA, the CDR3 is TGTGCCAGCAGCCTACACAGAGGGACAGGAATCCCCGGGGAGACCCAGTACTTC.

The V and J genes are TRBV11-2 and TRBJ1-1; D perhaps matches TRBD1 (6 bases). CDR1 is SGHAT and CDR2 is FQNNGV in the germline V gene. This CDR3 has 15 residues. V was trimmed by 5 bases and J by 0 bases, leaving 13 bases between them. The CDR3 loop is CASSPRGALNTEAFF. CDR3 nucleotide sequence: TGTGCCAGCAGCCCCCGGGGGGCCCTGAACACTGAAGCTTTCTTT.

The chain links TRBV11-2 to TRBJ2-3; the D gene is possibly TRBD2 (6 bases). The germline V and J ends were trimmed by 5 bases and 6 bases, with 15 bases remaining between them. CDR3 length: 14 residues. Germline-derived CDR1 and CDR2 are SGHAT and FQNNGV. The CDR3 spells CASSPRGGADTQYF. The CDR3 DNA reads as TGTGCCAGCAGCCCCCGCGGCGGGGCGGATACGCAGTATTTT.

The chain carries TRBV28 and TRBJ2-7, with TRBD1 matching 7 bases. From germline, CDR1 is MDHEN and CDR2 SYDVKM. This CDR3 comprises 15 residues. The V gene end was trimmed by 6 bases and the J gene end by 0 bases; junction bases not matched to a gene: 8. The CDR3 spells CASSPSDRDSYEQYF. Written as DNA, the CDR3 is TGTGCCAGCAGCCCCTCCGACAGGGACTCCTACGAGCAGTACTTC.

The chain carries TRBV21-1 and TRBJ1-2; no DNA check was done on the table's D call, TRBD1. TRBV21-1 is assigned pseudogene status. This CDR3 comprises 16 residues. Here the CDR3 reads CASSRGATGKGYGYTF. CDR3 DNA: TGTGCCAGCAGCAGGGGGGCGACAGGGAAAGGCTATGGCTACACCTTC.

With respect to this clone: The identical CDR3 is also encoded by other nucleotide sequences in the sample. The chain uses TRBV6-5 and TRBJ2-7; 15 bases match TRBD2. V lost 4 bases, J lost 6 bases, and 1 base stayed unmatched. The CDR3 is 14 amino acids. Germline V lookup: CDR1 MNHEY, CDR2 SVGAGI. In DNA, the CDR3 is TGTGCCAGCAGTTCGGGACTAGCGGGAGGCGAGCAGTACTTC. This encodes CASSSGLAGGEQYF.

As to this clone: A read error may be the cause here, since a much bigger clone is one base away. V is TRBV21-1 and J is TRBJ2-3; the table's D call, TRBD2, has no DNA check behind it. TRBV21-1 is a pseudogene segment. CDR3 length equals 16 residues. The CDR3 reads CASSRGTRGSTDTQYF. CDR3 sequence (DNA): TGTGCCAGCAGCAGAGGTACCCGGGGATCCACAGATACGCAGTATTTT.

The rearrangement links TRBV11-2 to TRBJ2-7, with D perhaps matching TRBD2 (5 bases). The V end lost 0 bases, the J end lost 0 bases, and 15 bases lay between the germline ends. This CDR3 contains 17 residues. The germline V gene has CDR1 SGHAT and CDR2 FQNNGV. The CDR3 DNA reads TGTGCCAGCAGCTTAGATCTGAGGGTCAGCCGCTCCTACGAGCAGTACTTC. It yields the protein CASSLDLRVSRSYEQYF.

J is TRBJ1-1 and V is TRBV27, with a possible D match to TRBD1 (5 bases). Deletions cut 2 bases from V and 2 bases from J, with 12 bases between. Germline CDR1 MNHEY, CDR2 SMNVEV (reference sequence). There are 15 residues in the CDR3. The CDR3 region has the DNA TGTGCCAGCAGTTTACGTCCAGGGATAAACACTGAAGCTTTCTTT. This gives the protein CASSLRPGINTEAFF.

This clone was observed a handful of times. V is TRBV5-8 and J is TRBJ1-2; 7 bases line up with TRBD1. The ends lost 0 bases at V and 0 bases at J; junction bases unmatched: 2. CDR1 and CDR2 (germline): SGHTS, YDEGEE. The CDR3 consists of 15 residues. CDR3 sequence (DNA): TGTGCCAGCAGCTTGGCGGGGACAGCTAACTATGGCTACACCTTC. It encodes CASSLAGTANYGYTF.

The chain uses TRBV5-1 and TRBJ1-1; 7 bases map to TRBD1. With V trimmed by 0 bases and J by 4 bases, 6 bases remained unmatched. Germline V gene lookup returns CDR1 SGHRS and CDR2 YFSETQ. The CDR3 is 15 amino acids. Here the CDR3 reads CASSLEGGGITEAFF. DNA for the CDR3: TGCGCCAGCAGCTTGGAAGGGGGCGGGATCACTGAAGCTTTCTTT.

The chain recombines TRBV7-6 with TRBJ2-3; 9 bases fit TRBD1. Per germline, CDR1 SGHVS and CDR2 FNYEAQ. CDR3 length: 18 amino acids. Unmatched junction bases numbered 11, after V lost 0 bases and J lost 4 bases. The CDR3 spells CASSLARGTGLGADTQYF. Written as DNA, the CDR3 is TGTGCCAGCAGCTTAGCGCGGGGGACAGGGTTGGGCGCAGATACGCAGTATTTT.

The CDR3 nucleotides read TGTGCCAGCGCCGGCGGGAGCACAGATACGCAGTATTTT. Translating it yields CASAGGSTDTQYF. This sequence joins TRBV4-2 and TRBJ2-3, with D maybe TRBD2 (5 bases). The V end was cut by 8 bases, the J end by 0 bases, with 9 bases between. This CDR3 region has 13 residues. The germline V gene encodes CDR1 LGHNA and CDR2 YNFKEQ.